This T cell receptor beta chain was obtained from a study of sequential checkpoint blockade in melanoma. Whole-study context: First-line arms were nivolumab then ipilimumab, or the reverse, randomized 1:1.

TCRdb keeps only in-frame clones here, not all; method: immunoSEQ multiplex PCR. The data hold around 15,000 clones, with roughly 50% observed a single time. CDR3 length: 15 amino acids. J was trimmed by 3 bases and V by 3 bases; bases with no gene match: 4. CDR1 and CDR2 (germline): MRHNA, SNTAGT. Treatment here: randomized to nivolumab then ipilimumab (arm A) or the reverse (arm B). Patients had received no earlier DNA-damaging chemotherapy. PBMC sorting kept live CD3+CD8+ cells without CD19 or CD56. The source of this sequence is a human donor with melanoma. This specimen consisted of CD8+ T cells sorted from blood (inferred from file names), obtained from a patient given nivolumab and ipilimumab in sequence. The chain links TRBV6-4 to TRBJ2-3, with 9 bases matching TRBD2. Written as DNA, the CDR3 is TGTGCCAGCAGTGAGGCGGGAGGGTCAACAGATACGCAGTATTTT. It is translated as CASSEAGGSTDTQYF.